The clone carrying this TCR beta chain occurred many times. It was RNA transcripts that yielded the amplified TCR beta CDR3 regions. Initially, a first-round RT-PCR of the TCR CDR3 employed the HTBI primer set. From the multiplex PCR reads, TCRdb called clonotypes with MiXCR, one entry per CDR3 protein. Of about 300,000 distinct CDR3 sequences listed, approximately 18% were seen once; the top ten hold 35% to 40%. Looked up from germline, CDR1 is MNHNS and CDR2 is SASEGT. The CDR3 runs to 16 residues. V gave up 2 bases and J gave up 3 bases; unmatched junction bases: 6. This entry is derived from a study of T cells in Graves' hyperthyroidism and ophthalmopathy.

The sequencing input was blood. The sequence derives from a man aged 50 or older with Graves' ophthalmopathy. The rearrangement joins TRBV6-1 to TRBJ2-5, with 10 bases identical to TRBD2. The CDR3, as DNA: TGTGCCAGCAGTGAAAAGCGGACTAGCGGAAAAGAGACCCAGTACTTC. Protein product: CASSEKRTSGKETQYF.